Below are 8 T cell receptor beta chains sequenced from a single sample in a study of shared clonotypes between healthy human individuals (dated by TCRdb to the early 2020s). The library was made by the immunoSEQ multiplex PCR assay. As stored in TCRdb, this immuneACCESS dataset retains in-frame rearrangements with V and J assigned. A fraction of the clones does not appear; measured against another copy, unresolved V genes explain less than half of the discrepancy, and the remainder lacks a known reason. The sample yields some 2.4 million clones; over 85% were counted once. The ten top clones hold 0.36% of the sample. The sample was naive CD4+ T cells from PBMCs. The cell subset or site tag for this specimen amounts to: CD45RA+ positively selected. The receptor source for this set is a man between 18 and 29 years old in good health. Some clones in this sample may be carry-over from other donors' samples.

The chain is built from TRBV11-2 and TRBJ2-1; the match to TRBD1 covers 7 bases. CDR3 length: 15 amino acids. V was pared by 1 base and J by 5 bases, with 5 bases of the junction left unmatched. The germline CDR1 and CDR2 sequences are SGHAT and FQNNGV. CDR3 sequence: CASSLGSRGNNEQFF. In nucleotides, the CDR3 is TGTGCCAGCAGCTTAGGGTCCAGGGGGAACAATGAGCAGTTCTTC.

Worth noting for this clone: At the DNA level, this CDR3 is encoded by other sequences in the same sample as well. V is TRBV15 and J is TRBJ1-2, with TRBD1 as a possible D gene (5 bases). The CDR3 contains 13 residues. Germline CDR1 reads LNHNV; CDR2 reads YYDKDF (reference sequence). V was cut by 3 bases and J by 5 bases, with 10 bases left in between. CDR3 sequence reads: CATSRGRVYGYTF. The CDR3 region has the DNA TGTGCCACCAGCAGGGGCAGGGTGTATGGCTACACCTTC. Based on the CDR3 plus reference TRBV15 and TRBJ1-2, the full variable domain is DAMVIQNPRYQVTQFGKPVTLSCSQTLNHNVMYWYQQKSSQAPKLLFHYYDKDFNNEADTPDNFQSRRPNTSFCFLDIRSPGLGDTAMYLCATSRGRVYGYTFGSGTRLTVV.

The CDR3 here is CASNMDPSASTDTQYF. Here the CDR3 DNA reads TGTGCCAGCAATATGGACCCTAGCGCCAGCACAGATACGCAGTATTTT. The genes are TRBV27 and TRBJ2-3; weak D call: TRBD2 (6 bases). The germline V and J ends were trimmed by 7 bases and 0 bases, with 17 bases remaining between them. The CDR3 contains 16 residues. CDR1 and CDR2 from the germline V gene are MNHEY and SMNVEV (reference sequence).

The chain recombines TRBV7-2 with TRBJ2-7; the match to TRBD2 covers 8 bases. The J segment lost 6 bases and the V segment lost 5 bases, leaving 12 bases of the junction unmatched. The germline V gene encodes CDR1 SGHTA and CDR2 FQGNSA. CDR3 length: 15 residues. DNA for the CDR3: TGTGCCAGCAGCAACTACCCGGGACTAGGATCCGAGCAGTACTTC. Protein sequence: CASSNYPGLGSEQYF. The full variable domain, rest sourced from reference TRBV7-2 and TRBJ2-7, is GAGVSQSPSNKVTEKGKDVELRCDPISGHTALYWYRQSLGQGLEFLIYFQGNSAPDKSGLPSDRFSAERTGGSVSTLTIQRTQQEDSAVYLCASSNYPGLGSEQYFGPGTRLTVT.

This rearrangement joins TRBV11-2 to TRBJ2-3, with D possibly being TRBD1 or TRBD2 (5 bases each). The germline CDR1 and CDR2 sequences are SGHAT and FQNNGV. CDR3 size: 16 residues. The V and J ends lost 0 bases and 5 bases respectively, with 15 bases between them. CDR3 sequence (DNA): TGTGCCAGCAGCTTAGAACTCTCGGGGCTGGGAGATACGCAGTATTTT. This translates into CASSLELSGLGDTQYF.

This clone was counted a single time. The rearrangement uses TRBV5-5 and TRBJ2-7; 9 bases match TRBD2. There are 16 residues in the CDR3. The V gene end was trimmed by 1 base and the J gene end by 4 bases; junction bases not matched to a gene: 9. CDR1 is SGHKS and CDR2 is YYEKEE in the germline V gene (reference sequence). The CDR3 region is CASSLSLAGLGYEQYF. The CDR3 bases are TGTGCCAGCAGCTTGAGTCTAGCGGGACTCGGGTACGAGCAGTACTTC.

CDR3 sequence reads: CASSVSTGITGELFF. CDR3 nucleotides: TGTGCCAGCAGCGTCTCGACAGGGATCACCGGGGAGCTGTTTTTT. The rearrangement links TRBV9 to TRBJ2-2; 7 nucleotides line up with TRBD1. In germline, CDR1 is SGDLS, CDR2 YYNGEE. This CDR3 spans 15 amino acids. The J segment lost 4 bases and the V segment lost 2 bases, leaving 5 bases of the junction unmatched.

The chain's CDR3 is CASSQIGQRLSGNTIYF. DNA of the CDR3: TGTGCCAGCTCGCAGATTGGACAGCGGCTCTCTGGAAACACCATATATTTT. The gene calls are TRBV18 and TRBJ1-3, with a tentative D call TRBD1 (6 bases). The V gene's germline CDR1 is KGHSH and CDR2 LQKENI. Trimming left V 6 bases short and J 0 bases short, with 18 bases between. There are 17 residues in the CDR3.